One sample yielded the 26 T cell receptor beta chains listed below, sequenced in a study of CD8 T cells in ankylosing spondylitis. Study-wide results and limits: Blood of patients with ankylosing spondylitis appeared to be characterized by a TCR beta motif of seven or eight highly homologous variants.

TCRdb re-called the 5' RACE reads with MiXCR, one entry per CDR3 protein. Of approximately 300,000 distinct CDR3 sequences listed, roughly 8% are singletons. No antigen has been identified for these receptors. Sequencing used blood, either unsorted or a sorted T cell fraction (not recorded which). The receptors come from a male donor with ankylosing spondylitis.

The CDR3 spells CASRSATPVDEQYF. The CDR3 DNA reads TGTGCCAGCAGGTCAGCAACCCCCGTCGACGAGCAGTACTTC. This chain links TRBV7-9 with TRBJ2-7; D gene ambiguous. The V end lost 6 bases, the J end lost 5 bases, and 17 bases lay between the germline ends. The CDR3 length is 14 residues. The V gene's germline CDR1 is SEHNR and CDR2 FQNEAQ (reference sequence).

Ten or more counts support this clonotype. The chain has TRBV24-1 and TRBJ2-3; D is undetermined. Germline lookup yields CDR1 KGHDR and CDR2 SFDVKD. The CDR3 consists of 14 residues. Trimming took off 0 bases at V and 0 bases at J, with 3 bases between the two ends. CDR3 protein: CATSDLPSTDTQYF. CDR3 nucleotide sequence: TGTGCCACCAGTGATTTGCCCAGCACAGATACGCAGTATTTT.

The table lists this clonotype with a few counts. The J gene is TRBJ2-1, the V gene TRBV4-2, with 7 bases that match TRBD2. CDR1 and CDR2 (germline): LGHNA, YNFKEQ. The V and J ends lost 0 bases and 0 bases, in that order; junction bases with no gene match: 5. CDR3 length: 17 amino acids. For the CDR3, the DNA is TGTGCCAGCAGCCAAGACCGGGGGGTAGGCTCCTACAATGAGCAGTTCTTC. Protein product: CASSQDRGVGSYNEQFF.

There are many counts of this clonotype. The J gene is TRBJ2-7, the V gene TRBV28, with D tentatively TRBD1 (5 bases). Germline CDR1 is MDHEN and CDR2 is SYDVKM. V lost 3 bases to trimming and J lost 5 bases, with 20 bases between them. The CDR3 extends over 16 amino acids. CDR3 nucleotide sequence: TGTGCCAGCAGTTTGCCCTTATCGACAGCCCGCCACGAGCAGTACTTC. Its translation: CASSLPLSTARHEQYF.

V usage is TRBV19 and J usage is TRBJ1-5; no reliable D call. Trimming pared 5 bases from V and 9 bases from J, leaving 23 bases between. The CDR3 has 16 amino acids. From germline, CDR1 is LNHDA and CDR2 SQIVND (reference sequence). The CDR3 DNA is TGTGCCAGTAGTCCCTCCGGGCCCCAAATCTCCCGGCCCCAGCATTTT. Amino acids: CASSPSGPQISRPQHF.

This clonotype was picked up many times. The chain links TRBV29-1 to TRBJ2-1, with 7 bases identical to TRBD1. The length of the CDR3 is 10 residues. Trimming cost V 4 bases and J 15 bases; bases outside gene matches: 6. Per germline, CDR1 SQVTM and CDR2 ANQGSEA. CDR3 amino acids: CSVGDRGLFF. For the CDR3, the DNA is TGCAGCGTTGGGGACAGAGGATTGTTCTTC.

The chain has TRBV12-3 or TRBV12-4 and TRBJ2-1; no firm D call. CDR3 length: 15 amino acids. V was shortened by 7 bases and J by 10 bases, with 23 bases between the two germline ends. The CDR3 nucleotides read TGTGCCAGCACCACCACGGTCCCCCCCTCGAGGGAGCAGTTCTTC. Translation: CASTTTVPPSREQFF.

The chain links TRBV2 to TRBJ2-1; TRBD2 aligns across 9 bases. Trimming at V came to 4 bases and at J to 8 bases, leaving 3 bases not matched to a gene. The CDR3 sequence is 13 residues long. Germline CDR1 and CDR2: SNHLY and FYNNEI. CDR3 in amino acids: CASSGSGRHEQFF. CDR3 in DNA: TGTGCCAGCAGTGGCAGCGGGAGGCATGAGCAGTTCTTC.

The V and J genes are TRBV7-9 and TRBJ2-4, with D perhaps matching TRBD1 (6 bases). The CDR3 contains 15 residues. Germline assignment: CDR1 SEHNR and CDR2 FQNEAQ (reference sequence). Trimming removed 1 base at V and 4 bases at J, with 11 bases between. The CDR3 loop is CASSLGEGGKNIQYF. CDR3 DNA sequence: TGTGCCAGCAGCTTAGGTGAAGGGGGTAAAAACATTCAGTACTTC.

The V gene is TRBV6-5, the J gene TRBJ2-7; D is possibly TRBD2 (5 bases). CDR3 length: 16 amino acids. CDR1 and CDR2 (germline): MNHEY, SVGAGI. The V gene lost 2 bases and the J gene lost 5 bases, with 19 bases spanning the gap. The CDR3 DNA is TGTGCCAGCAGTTACGGGCCGACTATCACCCCCCACGAGCAGTACTTC. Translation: CASSYGPTITPHEQYF.

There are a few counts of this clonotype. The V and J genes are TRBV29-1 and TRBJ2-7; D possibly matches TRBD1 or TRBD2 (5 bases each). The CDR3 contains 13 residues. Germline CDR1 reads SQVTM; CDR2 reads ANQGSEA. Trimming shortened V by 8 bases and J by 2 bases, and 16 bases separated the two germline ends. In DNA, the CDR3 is TGCAGCCTCCGGACGGGGCCCCCCTACGAGCAGTACTTC. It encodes CSLRTGPPYEQYF.

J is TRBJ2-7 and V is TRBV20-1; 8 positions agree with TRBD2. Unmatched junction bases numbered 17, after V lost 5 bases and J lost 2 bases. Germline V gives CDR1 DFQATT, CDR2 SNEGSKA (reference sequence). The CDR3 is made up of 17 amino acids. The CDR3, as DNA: TGCAGTGCTCCTGGGGGCGGGAGGCCATCGGGGGCCTACGAGCAGTACTTC. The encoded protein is CSAPGGGRPSGAYEQYF.

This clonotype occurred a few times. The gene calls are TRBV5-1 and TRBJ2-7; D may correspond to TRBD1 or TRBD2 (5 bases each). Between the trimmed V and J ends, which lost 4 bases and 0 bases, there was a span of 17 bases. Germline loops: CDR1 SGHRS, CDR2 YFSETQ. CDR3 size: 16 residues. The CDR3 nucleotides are TGCGCCAGCAGCATGCCCGGGACCACCAGCTCCTACGAGCAGTACTTC. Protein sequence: CASSMPGTTSSYEQYF.

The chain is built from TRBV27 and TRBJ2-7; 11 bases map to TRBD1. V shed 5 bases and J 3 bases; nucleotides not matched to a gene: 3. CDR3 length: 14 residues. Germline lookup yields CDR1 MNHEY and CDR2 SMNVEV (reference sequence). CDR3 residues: CASSTGTGGYEQYF. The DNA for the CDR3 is TGTGCCAGCAGTACGGGGACAGGGGGCTACGAGCAGTACTTC.

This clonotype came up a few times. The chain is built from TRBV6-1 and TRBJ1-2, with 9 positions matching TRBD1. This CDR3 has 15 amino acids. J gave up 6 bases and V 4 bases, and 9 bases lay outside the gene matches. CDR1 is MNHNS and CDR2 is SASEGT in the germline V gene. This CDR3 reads CASSGVGDRVHGYTF. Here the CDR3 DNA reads TGTGCCAGCAGTGGGGTAGGGGACAGGGTCCATGGCTACACCTTC.

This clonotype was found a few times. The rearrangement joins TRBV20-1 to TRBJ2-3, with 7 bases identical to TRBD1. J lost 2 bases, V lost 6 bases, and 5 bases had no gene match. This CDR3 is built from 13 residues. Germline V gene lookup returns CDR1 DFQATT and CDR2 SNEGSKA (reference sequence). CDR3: CSAYTGDTDTQYF. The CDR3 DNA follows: TGCAGTGCCTACACAGGGGACACAGATACGCAGTATTTT.

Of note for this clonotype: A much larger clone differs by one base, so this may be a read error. The CDR3 DNA sequence: TGTGCCAGCAGTTCCACAGGGGTTAGGACCTACAATGAGCAGTTCTTC. Its translation is CASSSTGVRTYNEQFF. The V and J genes are TRBV27 and TRBJ2-1; 7 bases agree with TRBD1. V was clipped by 4 bases and J by 2 bases; unmatched bases: 8. The V gene's germline CDR1 is MNHEY and CDR2 SMNVEV (reference sequence). The CDR3 contains 16 residues.

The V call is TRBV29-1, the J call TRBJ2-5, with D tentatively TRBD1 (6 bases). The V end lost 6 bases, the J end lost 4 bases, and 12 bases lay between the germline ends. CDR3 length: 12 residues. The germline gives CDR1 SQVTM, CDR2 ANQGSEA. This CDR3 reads CSVGTRRETQYF. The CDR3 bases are TGCAGCGTGGGGACACGTCGAGAGACCCAGTACTTC.

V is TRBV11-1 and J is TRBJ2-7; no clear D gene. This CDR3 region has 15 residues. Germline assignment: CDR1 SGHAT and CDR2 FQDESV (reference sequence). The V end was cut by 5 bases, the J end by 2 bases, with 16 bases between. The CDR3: CASSLHWAATYEQYF. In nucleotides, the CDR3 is TGTGCCAGCAGCCTCCATTGGGCAGCCACCTACGAGCAGTACTTC.

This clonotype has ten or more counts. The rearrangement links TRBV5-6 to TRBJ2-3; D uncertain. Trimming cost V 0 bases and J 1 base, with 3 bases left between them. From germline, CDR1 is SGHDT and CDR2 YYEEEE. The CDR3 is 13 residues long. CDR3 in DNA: TGTGCCAGCAGCTTGGCACGCACAGATACGCAGTATTTT. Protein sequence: CASSLARTDTQYF.

The CDR3 coding sequence is TGTGCCAGCAGCCAAAGTAACAGCCATCAGCCCCAGCATTTT. It yields the protein CASSQSNSHQPQHF. This chain connects TRBV3-1 to TRBJ1-5; the D is unclear. The germline V and J ends were trimmed by 2 bases and 5 bases, with 10 bases remaining between them. Looked up from germline, CDR1 is LGHDT and CDR2 is YNNKEL (reference sequence). The CDR3 runs to 14 residues.

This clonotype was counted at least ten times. Written as DNA, the CDR3 is TGTGCCAGCAGCACCCCGACAGGGGGTTACACTGAAGCTTTCTTT. It yields the protein CASSTPTGGYTEAFF. The chain links TRBV5-5 to TRBJ1-1; 9 bases match TRBD1. The CDR3 covers 15 residues. The germline V gene has CDR1 SGHKS and CDR2 YYEKEE (reference sequence). Trimming cost V 4 bases and J 3 bases; bases outside gene matches: 7.

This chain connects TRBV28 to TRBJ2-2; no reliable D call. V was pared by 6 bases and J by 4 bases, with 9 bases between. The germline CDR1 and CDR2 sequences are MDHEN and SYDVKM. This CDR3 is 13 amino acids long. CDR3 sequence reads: CASRYRRTGELFF. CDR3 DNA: TGTGCCAGCAGGTACAGACGCACCGGGGAGCTGTTTTTT.

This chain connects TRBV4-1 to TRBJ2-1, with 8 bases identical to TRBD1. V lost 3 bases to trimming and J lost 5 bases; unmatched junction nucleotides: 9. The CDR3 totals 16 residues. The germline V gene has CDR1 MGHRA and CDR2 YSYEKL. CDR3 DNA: TGCGCCAGCAGCCACCCCTGGACAGGGCTCAACAATGAGCAGTTCTTC. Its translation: CASSHPWTGLNNEQFF.

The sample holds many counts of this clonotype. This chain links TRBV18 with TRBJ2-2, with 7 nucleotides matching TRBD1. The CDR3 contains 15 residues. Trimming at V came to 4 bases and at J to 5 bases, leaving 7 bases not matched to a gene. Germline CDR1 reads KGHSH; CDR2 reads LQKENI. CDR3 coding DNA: TGTGCCAGCTCACTGGACAGGAGTGGAACCGGGGAGCTGTTTTTT. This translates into CASSLDRSGTGELFF.

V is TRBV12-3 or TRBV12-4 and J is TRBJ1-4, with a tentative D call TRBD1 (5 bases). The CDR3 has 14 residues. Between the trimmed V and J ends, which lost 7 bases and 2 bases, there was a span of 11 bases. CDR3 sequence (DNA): TGTGCCAGCAATAGGGGAGCGACTAATGAAAAACTGTTTTTT. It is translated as CASNRGATNEKLFF.